This T cell receptor (beta chain) was found in a study of T cell responses to AZD1222 COVID-19 vaccine. Study-level results: Most donors were white British, females outnumbered males, and clonal diversity was possibly underestimated.

Libraries were prepared by immunoSEQ multiplex PCR; TCRdb keeps only in-frame clonotypes and omits some of them. The repertoire includes roughly 160,000 clones, around 90% of them detected once, and roughly 1.6% sits in the top ten. Regarding this clone: The antigen remains undetermined.

The germline V gene has CDR1 MNHEY and CDR2 SVGAGI. The CDR3 has 16 amino acids. V was pared by 0 bases and J by 8 bases, with 14 bases between. V is TRBV6-5 and J is TRBJ1-6; D remains unclear. The source is an adult in good health. Source: peripheral blood, taken on day 0 of AZD1222 vaccination. Written as DNA, the CDR3 is TGTGCCAGCAGTTACTCCTCCATCCGAGCGGATTCACCCCTCCACTTT. Translated: CASSYSSIRADSPLHF.